The 25 T cell receptor beta chains reported below all come from one sample, sequenced in a study of CD8 T cells in Susac syndrome. Reverse transcription of about 0.5 to 1 ug RNA was carried out with random hexamers. In TCRdb, the immunoSEQ multiplex PCR reads were re-called with MiXCR into one record per CDR3 protein. The data hold 200,000 to 250,000 distinct CDR3 sequences, with around 93% observed a single time. Sequenced material: CD4+ T cells from PBMCs. The receptors come from a human donor with multiple sclerosis.

The sample holds one count of this clonotype. The chain has TRBV2 and TRBJ2-1; TRBD1 aligns across 8 bases. The germline V gene has CDR1 SNHLY and CDR2 FYNNEI. This CDR3 comprises 15 residues. The ends lost 4 bases at V and 0 bases at J; junction bases unmatched: 2. CDR3 sequence reads: CASSAGQDSYNEQFF. DNA for the CDR3: TGTGCCAGCAGTGCGGGACAGGACTCCTACAATGAGCAGTTCTTC. Drawing the rest from reference TRBV2 and TRBJ2-1, the complete variable domain is EPEVTQTPSHQVTQMGQEVILRCVPISNHLYFYWYRQILGQKVEFLVSFYNNEISEKSEIFDDQFSVERPDGSNFTLKIRSTKLEDSAMYFCASSAGQDSYNEQFFGPGTRLTVL.

The chain combines TRBV12-3 or TRBV12-4 with TRBJ2-3; the D is unclear. The CDR3 spans 11 residues. Trimming pared 3 bases from V and 9 bases from J, leaving 7 bases between. CDR3 in amino acids: CASSFTATQYF. The CDR3 DNA is TGTGCCAGCAGTTTTACCGCGACGCAGTATTTT.

This chain uses TRBV20-1 with TRBJ2-1, with D possibly TRBD2 on 5 matching bases. Germline values: CDR1 DFQATT, CDR2 SNEGSKA (reference sequence). V was clipped by 0 bases and J by 6 bases, with 15 bases between them. This CDR3 has 15 residues. CDR3 DNA sequence: TGCAGTGCTAGAGAATTAGGGCGGGCGGTCAATGAGCAGTTCTTC. Protein: CSARELGRAVNEQFF.

The CDR3 bases are TGTGCCAGCTCGCAAGAGACAGGTTGGAATTCACCCCTCCACTTT. Translating it yields CASSQETGWNSPLHF. The chain combines TRBV18 with TRBJ1-6; perhaps TRBD1 as D (6 bases). V was trimmed by 6 bases and J by 7 bases, leaving 16 bases between them. The CDR3 contains 15 residues. Germline CDR1 reads KGHSH; CDR2 reads LQKENI.

The rearrangement links TRBV3-1 to TRBJ2-7; TRBD2 might be the D (5 bases). This CDR3 is built from 15 residues. Germline CDR1 and CDR2: LGHDT and YNNKEL (reference sequence). CDR3 nucleotide sequence: TGTCCCGGCAGCCTGTCGAGCGGTCCCTCCTACGAGCAGTACTTC. It encodes CPGSLSSGPSYEQYF.

This chain links TRBV12-5 with TRBJ2-1, with 7 nucleotides matching TRBD1. Germline assignment: CDR1 LGHNT and CDR2 FRNRAP. Trimming at V came to 1 base and at J to 4 bases, leaving 19 bases not matched to a gene. This CDR3 has 20 amino acids. In DNA form, the CDR3 reads TGTGCTAGTGGTTTGGCCCCTGGGAAGTTCGGGACAGATTTTTACAATGAGCAGTTCTTC. This translates into CASGLAPGKFGTDFYNEQFF.

The genes are TRBV25-1 and TRBJ1-6; 8 nucleotides line up with TRBD1. This CDR3 is built from 16 residues. Germline V gives CDR1 MGHDK, CDR2 SYGVNS. The trim removed 4 bases at V and 5 bases at J, leaving 7 bases unmatched. The CDR3 loop reads CASSGWYRGNNSPLHF. CDR3 nucleotides: TGTGCCAGCAGTGGATGGTACAGGGGGAATAATTCACCCCTCCACTTT.

The chain couples TRBV27 to TRBJ2-3; no clear D. V lost 3 bases to trimming and J lost 4 bases, with 8 bases between them. The CDR3 is 13 amino acids. The germline V gene encodes CDR1 MNHEY and CDR2 SMNVEV (reference sequence). The CDR3 DNA is TGTGCCAGCAGTTTCGGATGGGCAGATACGCAGTATTTT. Protein sequence: CASSFGWADTQYF.

This chain joins TRBV30 and TRBJ1-2; weak D call: TRBD1 (5 bases). In germline, CDR1 is GTSNPN, CDR2 SVGIG (reference sequence). The CDR3 contains 13 residues. V was cut by 4 bases and J by 7 bases, with 16 bases left in between. CDR3 in amino acids: CAWIVGPGGGYTF. CDR3 in DNA: TGTGCCTGGATTGTAGGGCCGGGGGGTGGCTACACCTTC.

The rearrangement uses TRBV9 and TRBJ2-3, with D unresolved. Looked up from germline, CDR1 is SGDLS and CDR2 is YYNGEE. Trimming shortened V by 0 bases and J by 6 bases, and 14 bases separated the two germline ends. This CDR3 region has 15 residues. In DNA, the CDR3 is TGTGCCAGCAGCGTAGTCGGGCGCTCCCCCGATACGCAGTATTTT. Its protein product is CASSVVGRSPDTQYF.

The V gene is TRBV20-1, the J gene TRBJ1-1; no clear D. CDR3 size: 13 residues. Germline V gene sequence: CDR1 DFQATT, CDR2 SNEGSKA (reference sequence). Trimming left V 0 bases short and J 4 bases short, with 9 bases between. In DNA form, the CDR3 reads TGCAGTGCTAGAGATTTGGTAAGCACTGAAGCTTTCTTT. Residues: CSARDLVSTEAFF.

The gene calls are TRBV20-1 and TRBJ1-2; no clear D gene. Per the germline V gene, CDR1 is DFQATT and CDR2 is SNEGSKA (reference sequence). The V end lost 5 bases, the J end lost 0 bases, and 13 bases lay between the germline ends. The CDR3 is 14 residues long. CDR3 DNA: TGCAGTGCTGACCTCGCCGGGACTAACTATGGCTACACCTTC. It yields the protein CSADLAGTNYGYTF.

The rearrangement joins TRBV9 to TRBJ2-7, with 7 bases that match TRBD1. Germline lookup yields CDR1 SGDLS and CDR2 YYNGEE. V was clipped by 0 bases and J by 4 bases; unmatched bases: 4. This CDR3 region has 14 residues. Written as DNA, the CDR3 is TGTGCCAGCAGCGTAGCCGACAGGGAATACGAGCAGTACTTC. Its protein is CASSVADREYEQYF.

The V and J genes are TRBV29-1 and TRBJ2-2; TRBD1 matches at 7 bases. The CDR3 is 14 amino acids. The germline V gene has CDR1 SQVTM and CDR2 ANQGSEA. The junction had 7 bases not matched to a gene; V was cut back by 4 bases and J by 5 bases. The CDR3 reads CSVGPTGQTGELFF. DNA of the CDR3: TGCAGCGTTGGGCCGACAGGGCAAACCGGGGAGCTGTTTTTT.

This clonotype was counted only a few times. The J gene is TRBJ2-1, the V gene TRBV4-2, with D tentatively TRBD2 (5 bases). CDR1 and CDR2 (germline): LGHNA, YNFKEQ. The CDR3 is made up of 15 amino acids. V was pared by 0 bases and J by 0 bases, with 6 bases between. The CDR3 DNA is TGTGCCAGCAGCCAAGATCGGGACTCCTACAATGAGCAGTTCTTC. It translates to CASSQDRDSYNEQFF.

CDR3 sequence: CAWSVRGQETQYF. The CDR3 DNA is TGTGCCTGGAGTGTACGGGGACAAGAGACCCAGTACTTC. V and J are TRBV30 and TRBJ2-5, with a tentative D call TRBD2 (5 bases). Germline lookup yields CDR1 GTSNPN and CDR2 SVGIG (reference sequence). Trimming cost V 0 bases and J 2 bases, with 7 bases left between them. The CDR3 covers 13 residues.

The chain has TRBV6-2 or TRBV6-3 and TRBJ1-5; the match to TRBD1 covers 9 bases. The germline V gene encodes CDR1 MNHEY and CDR2 SVGEGT. The CDR3 runs to 16 residues. V lost 4 bases to trimming and J lost 6 bases; unmatched junction nucleotides: 10. The CDR3 coding sequence is TGTGCCAGCAGTTGGGGGACAGGGAATCAAGGTCAGCCCCAGCATTTT. As protein: CASSWGTGNQGQPQHF.

The V gene is TRBV2, the J gene TRBJ1-6, with D perhaps matching TRBD1 (5 bases). This CDR3 comprises 16 residues. CDR1 SNHLY and CDR2 FYNNEI come from the germline V gene. Trimming removed 2 bases from V and 9 bases from J, with 17 bases in between. DNA of the CDR3: TGTGCCAGCAGTGAATCGGTGACAGAGCCTCGTTCACCCCTCCACTTT. This translates into CASSESVTEPRSPLHF.

V and J are TRBV19 and TRBJ1-6; no reliable D call. V lost 6 bases and J 0 bases, leaving 6 bases between the germline ends. The germline gives CDR1 LNHDA, CDR2 SQIVND (reference sequence). The CDR3 covers 14 residues. The CDR3 here is CASRINSYNSPLHF. The CDR3 DNA follows: TGTGCCAGTAGGATCAACTCCTATAATTCACCCCTCCACTTT.

V gene TRBV11-1 combines with J gene TRBJ2-2; 15 positions match TRBD2. The CDR3 length is 17 residues. CDR1 SGHAT and CDR2 FQDESV come from the germline V gene (reference sequence). Trimming took 7 bases from V and 6 from J; bases not matched to a gene: 9. The CDR3 bases are TGTGCCAGCATCGCGACCGGGACTAGCGGGGGGTCCGGGGAGCTGTTTTTT. Translation gives CASIATGTSGGSGELFF.

The chain uses TRBV5-5 and TRBJ2-7; tentatively, D is TRBD1 (5 bases). Trimming removed 0 bases from V and 7 bases from J, with 11 bases in between. The CDR3 loop spans 13 amino acids. The V gene's germline CDR1 is SGHKS and CDR2 YYEKEE (reference sequence). The CDR3 loop reads CASSLGSAGEQYV. The CDR3 DNA follows: TGTGCCAGCAGCTTGGGGTCGGCAGGGGAGCAGTACGTC.

The rearrangement links TRBV6-1 to TRBJ2-2, with D possibly matching TRBD2 (7 bases). CDR3 length equals 15 residues. Deletions cut 4 bases from V and 5 bases from J, with 14 bases between. Germline values: CDR1 MNHNS, CDR2 SASEGT. As DNA, the CDR3 is TGTGCCAGCAGTGTTCGGGGGGCGGTTACCGGGGAGCTGTTTTTT. This gives the protein CASSVRGAVTGELFF.

The gene calls are TRBV23-1 and TRBJ1-2, with D hard to call. TRBV23-1 is an open reading frame whose function is uncertain. This CDR3 has 10 residues. The chain's CDR3 is CASGSIGYTF. CDR3 nucleotides: TGCGCTTCAGGATCTATTGGCTACACCTTC.

The rearrangement uses TRBV7-3 and TRBJ2-3, with D unresolved. The CDR3 contains 14 residues. V dropped 2 bases and J dropped 1 base, with 7 bases sitting between them. Germline assignment: CDR1 SGHTA and CDR2 FQGTGA. This CDR3 reads CASSLSPGTDTQYF. The CDR3 DNA reads as TGTGCCAGCAGCTTATCCCCTGGCACAGATACGCAGTATTTT.

The V and J genes are TRBV29-1 and TRBJ2-2; 7 bases agree with TRBD2. The CDR3 has 15 residues. With V trimmed by 4 bases and J by 5 bases, 10 bases remained unmatched. Germline V gives CDR1 SQVTM, CDR2 ANQGSEA. For the CDR3, the DNA is TGCAGCGTTGCAGGGACTACCTCCTGGACCGGGGAGCTGTTTTTT. The encoded protein is CSVAGTTSWTGELFF.